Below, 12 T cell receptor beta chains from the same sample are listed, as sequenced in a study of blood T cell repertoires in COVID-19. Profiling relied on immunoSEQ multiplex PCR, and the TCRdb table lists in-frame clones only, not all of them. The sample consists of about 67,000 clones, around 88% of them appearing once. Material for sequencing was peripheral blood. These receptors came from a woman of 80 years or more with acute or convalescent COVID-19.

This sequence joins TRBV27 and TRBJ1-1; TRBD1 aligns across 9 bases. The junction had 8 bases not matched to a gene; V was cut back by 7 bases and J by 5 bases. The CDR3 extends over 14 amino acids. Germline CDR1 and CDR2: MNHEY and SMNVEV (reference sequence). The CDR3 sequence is CASTSLDRGTEAFF. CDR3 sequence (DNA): TGTGCCAGCACCTCCCTGGACAGGGGAACTGAAGCTTTCTTT.

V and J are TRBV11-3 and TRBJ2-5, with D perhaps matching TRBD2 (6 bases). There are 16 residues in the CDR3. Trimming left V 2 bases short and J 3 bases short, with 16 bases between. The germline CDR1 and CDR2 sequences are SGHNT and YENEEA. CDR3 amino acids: CASSLRIGTVKETQYF. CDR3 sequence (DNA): TGTGCCAGCAGCTTAAGGATCGGGACTGTAAAAGAGACCCAGTACTTC.

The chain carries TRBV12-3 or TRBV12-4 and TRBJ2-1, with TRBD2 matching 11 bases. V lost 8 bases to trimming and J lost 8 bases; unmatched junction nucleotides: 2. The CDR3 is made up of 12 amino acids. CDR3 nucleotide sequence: TGTGCCAGCTCACTAGCGGGAGATGAGCAGTTCTTC. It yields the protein CASSLAGDEQFF.

The CDR3: CASSLGNRVNEQFF. The CDR3 region has the DNA TGTGCCAGCAGCTTAGGAAACAGGGTAAACGAGCAGTTCTTC. This chain connects TRBV7-6 to TRBJ2-1; TRBD1 is a possible D gene (6 bases). Germline V lookup: CDR1 SGHVS, CDR2 FNYEAQ. V was clipped by 1 base and J by 10 bases, with 14 bases between them. This CDR3 is 14 amino acids long.

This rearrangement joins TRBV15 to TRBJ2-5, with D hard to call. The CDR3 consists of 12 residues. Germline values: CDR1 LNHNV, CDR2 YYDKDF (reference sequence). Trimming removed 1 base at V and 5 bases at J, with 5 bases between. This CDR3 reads CATSRGGETQYF. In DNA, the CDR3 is TGTGCCACCAGCAGAGGTGGCGAGACCCAGTACTTC.

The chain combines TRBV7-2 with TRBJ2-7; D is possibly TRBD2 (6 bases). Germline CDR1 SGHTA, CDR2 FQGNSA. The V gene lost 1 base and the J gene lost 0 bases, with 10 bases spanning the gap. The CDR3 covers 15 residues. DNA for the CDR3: TGTGCCAGCAGCTTAGACGGGAGAAGCTCCTACGAGCAGTACTTC. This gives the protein CASSLDGRSSYEQYF.

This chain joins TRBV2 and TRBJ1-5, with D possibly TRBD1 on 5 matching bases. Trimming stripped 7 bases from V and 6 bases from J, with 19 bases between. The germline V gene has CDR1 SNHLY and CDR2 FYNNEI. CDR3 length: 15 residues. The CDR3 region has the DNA TGTGCCAGCAATAAGGACATTCTAACGGGTCAGCCCCAGCATTTT. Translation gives CASNKDILTGQPQHF.

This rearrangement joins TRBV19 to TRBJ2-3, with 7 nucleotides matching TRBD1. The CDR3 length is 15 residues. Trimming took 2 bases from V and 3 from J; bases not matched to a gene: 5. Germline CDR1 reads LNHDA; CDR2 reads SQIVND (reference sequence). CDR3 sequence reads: CASSIWETGTDTQYF. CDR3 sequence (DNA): TGTGCCAGTAGTATATGGGAGACAGGGACAGATACGCAGTATTTT.

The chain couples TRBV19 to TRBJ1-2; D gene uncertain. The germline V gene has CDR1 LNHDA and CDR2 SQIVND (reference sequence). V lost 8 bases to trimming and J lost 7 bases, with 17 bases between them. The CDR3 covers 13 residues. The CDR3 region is CASSRNGGFGYTF. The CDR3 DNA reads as TGTGCCAGTTCTAGAAATGGAGGGTTTGGCTACACCTTC. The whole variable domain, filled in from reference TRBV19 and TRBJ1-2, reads DGGITQSPKYLFRKEGQNVTLSCEQNLNHDAMYWYRQDPGQGLRLIYYSQIVNDFQKGDIAEGYSVSREKKESFPLTVTSAQKNPTAFYLCASSRNGGFGYTFGSGTRLTVV.

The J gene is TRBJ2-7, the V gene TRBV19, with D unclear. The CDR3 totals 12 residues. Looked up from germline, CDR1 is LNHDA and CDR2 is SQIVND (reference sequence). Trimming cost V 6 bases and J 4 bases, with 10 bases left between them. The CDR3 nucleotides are TGTGCCAGTAGCCCCTCGGTGTACGAGCAGTACTTC. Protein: CASSPSVYEQYF.

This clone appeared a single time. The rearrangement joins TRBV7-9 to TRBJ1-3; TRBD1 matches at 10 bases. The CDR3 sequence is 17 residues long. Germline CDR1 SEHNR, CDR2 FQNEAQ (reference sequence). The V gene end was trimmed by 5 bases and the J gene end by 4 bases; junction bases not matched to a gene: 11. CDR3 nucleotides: TGTGCCAGCAGCCGACTTACCCCGGGACAGGGGGGAAACACCATATATTTT. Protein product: CASSRLTPGQGGNTIYF.

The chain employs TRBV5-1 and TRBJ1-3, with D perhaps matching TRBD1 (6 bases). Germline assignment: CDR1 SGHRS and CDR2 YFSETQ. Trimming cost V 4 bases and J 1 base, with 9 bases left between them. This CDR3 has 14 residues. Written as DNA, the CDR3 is TGCGCCAGCAGCGAACAGGGATCTGGAAACACCATATATTTT. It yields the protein CASSEQGSGNTIYF.